Following are 22 T cell receptor beta chains from one sample sequenced in a study of Tregs in tolerant kidney transplant recipients. Recipients received nonmyeloablative bone marrow transplants from related graft donors, with transient mixed chimerism. Method: immunoSEQ multiplex PCR; TCRdb's copy keeps in-frame clones and lacks some. The data contain about 50,000 clones, approximately 90% of them singletons. Material: CD8+ T cells from blood (PBMCs), obtained 12 months after the transplant. All receptors come from a human patient who received a combined kidney and bone marrow transplant. Some of these T cells may belong to the graft donor.

The V gene is TRBV28, the J gene TRBJ2-5, with 13 bases aligning to TRBD2. The DNA matches TRBJ2-7 better at its end, which makes the J call doubtful. CDR1 is MDHEN and CDR2 is SYDVKM in the germline V gene. CDR3 length equals 19 residues. The CDR3 protein is CASRNTGQLAGGPGYEQYF. The DNA for the CDR3 is TGTGCCAGCAGAAATACAGGGCAACTAGCGGGAGGGCCCGGATACGAGCAGTACTTC.

The chain links TRBV4-1 to TRBJ2-1; possibly TRBD1 for D (6 bases). This CDR3 has 14 amino acids. V was cut by 1 base and J by 7 bases, with 11 bases left in between. CDR1 MGHRA and CDR2 YSYEKL come from the germline V gene. CDR3 sequence reads: CASSQAGAGNEQFF. The CDR3 nucleotides read TGCGCCAGCAGCCAAGCAGGGGCTGGGAATGAGCAGTTCTTC.

The J gene is TRBJ1-6, the V gene TRBV19; D gene ambiguous. The CDR3 consists of 15 residues. The germline CDR1 and CDR2 sequences are LNHDA and SQIVND (reference sequence). V was pared by 8 bases and J by 0 bases, with 11 bases between. The CDR3 protein is CASSTGSSYNSPLHF. In DNA, the CDR3 is TGTGCCAGTTCGACGGGGAGCTCCTATAATTCACCCCTCCACTTT.

This clone was counted a single time. This rearrangement joins TRBV19 to TRBJ1-2; no definite D call. Germline V gene lookup returns CDR1 LNHDA and CDR2 SQIVND (reference sequence). Trimming cost V 5 bases and J 0 bases, with 16 bases left between them. The CDR3 is 16 amino acids. The CDR3 coding sequence is TGTGCCAGTAGTTCGAGGCTCGTGTCCCCTAACTATGGCTACACCTTC. It specifies CASSSRLVSPNYGYTF.

Only one count was recorded for this clone. The chain has TRBV28 and TRBJ2-4, with D perhaps TRBD1 (7 bases). The CDR3 runs to 16 residues. The germline gives CDR1 MDHEN, CDR2 SYDVKM. The V and J ends lost 1 base and 5 bases respectively, with 15 bases between them. CDR3 coding DNA: TGTGCCAGCAGTTTATCTAGGGGGGACAGACAAAACATTCAGTACTTC. As protein: CASSLSRGDRQNIQYF.

The chain has TRBV11-3 and TRBJ2-1, with 7 bases identical to TRBD2. The CDR3 covers 16 residues. Trimming cost V 2 bases and J 0 bases; bases outside gene matches: 4. From germline, CDR1 is SGHNT and CDR2 YENEEA. The CDR3 sequence is CASSLWRESSYNEQFF. CDR3 sequence (DNA): TGTGCCAGCAGCTTATGGCGGGAGAGCTCCTACAATGAGCAGTTCTTC.

This chain joins TRBV7-3 and TRBJ2-2; D not resolved. The V end was cut by 1 base, the J end by 4 bases, with 4 bases between. Germline CDR1 reads SGHTA; CDR2 reads FQGTGA. CDR3 length: 13 residues. The CDR3 DNA reads TGTGCCAGCAGCTTAATCAGCACCGGGGAGCTGTTTTTT. Amino acid sequence: CASSLISTGELFF.

This clone appeared a few times. This sequence joins TRBV14 and TRBJ1-2; the D is unclear. Germline V CDR1 and CDR2: SGHDN, FVKESK. With 5 bases removed from V and 5 bases from J, the gap between germline ends came to 15 bases. The CDR3 is made up of 14 amino acids. The CDR3 here is CASSVGGGEYGYTF. The CDR3 DNA follows: TGTGCCAGCAGCGTAGGCGGAGGAGAGTATGGCTACACCTTC.

J is TRBJ2-3 and V is TRBV4-3; 8 bases are shared with TRBD2. CDR3 length equals 16 residues. Losses at the gene ends were 1 base for V and 0 bases for J; bases not matched to a gene: 3. Germline V gene lookup returns CDR1 LGHNA and CDR2 YSLEER. CDR3 sequence: CASSQGVAGSTDTQYF. DNA of the CDR3: TGCGCCAGCAGCCAAGGGGTAGCGGGAAGCACAGATACGCAGTATTTT.

This chain joins TRBV5-6 and TRBJ2-5, with D perhaps matching TRBD2 (7 bases). Trimming shortened V by 4 bases and J by 5 bases, and 9 bases separated the two germline ends. The length of the CDR3 is 12 residues. In germline, CDR1 is SGHDT, CDR2 YYEEEE. CDR3 nucleotides: TGTGCCAGCAGCGAGGGGGGGGAGACCCAGTACTTC. This codes for CASSEGGETQYF.

Written as DNA, the CDR3 is TGCGCCAGCAGCCACGCCATTGAACGGGTGTACTCCTACAATGAGCAGTTCTTC. Amino acid sequence: CASSHAIERVYSYNEQFF. The chain joins TRBV4-3 to TRBJ2-1; D is unclear. The germline V gene encodes CDR1 LGHNA and CDR2 YSLEER. This CDR3 comprises 18 residues. Trimming took off 3 bases at V and 0 bases at J, with 18 bases between the two ends.

CDR3 in DNA: TGTGCCAGCAGCTTACTAGGGGGAGATACGCAGTATTTT. Translated, it gives CASSLLGGDTQYF. The chain is built from TRBV11-3 and TRBJ2-3, with D tentatively TRBD1 (6 bases). The length of the CDR3 is 13 residues. Per germline, CDR1 SGHNT and CDR2 YENEEA. V was trimmed by 2 bases and J by 5 bases, leaving 8 bases between them.

The genes are TRBV14 and TRBJ1-2; D gene ambiguous. Trimming shortened V by 2 bases and J by 6 bases, and 10 bases separated the two germline ends. Per the germline V gene, CDR1 is SGHDN and CDR2 is FVKESK. CDR3 length: 13 amino acids. The CDR3 region is CASSQNLGDGYTF. The CDR3 region has the DNA TGTGCCAGCAGCCAAAATCTGGGAGATGGCTACACCTTC.

This chain links TRBV4-3 with TRBJ2-2; tentative D call: TRBD2 (6 bases). Germline V gene sequence: CDR1 LGHNA, CDR2 YSLEER. V lost 1 base to trimming and J lost 2 bases, with 11 bases between them. The CDR3 has 16 amino acids. The CDR3 loop is CASSQAPAGNTGELFF. The CDR3 coding sequence is TGCGCCAGCAGCCAAGCACCGGCGGGAAACACCGGGGAGCTGTTTTTT.

This chain uses TRBV5-3 with TRBJ2-7; 7 bases map to TRBD1. TRBV5-3 is noted as an ORF with a role that remains uncertain. The length of the CDR3 is 14 residues. V shed 4 bases, J shed 5 bases, and the junction held 9 bases outside the gene matches. CDR3 bases: TGTGCCAGAAGCCTCCGGGACAGTCGGAACGAGCAGTACTTC. Its translation: CARSLRDSRNEQYF.

The rearrangement joins TRBV2 to TRBJ1-5; TRBD1 matches at 8 bases. The CDR3 contains 15 residues. The germline V gene encodes CDR1 SNHLY and CDR2 FYNNEI. The V segment lost 6 bases and the J segment 7 bases; nucleotides outside the gene matches: 11. For the CDR3, the DNA is TGTGCCAGCAGCACTGGGCAGGGGGCAGTACAGCCCCAGCATTTT. Its protein product is CASSTGQGAVQPQHF.

The rearrangement links TRBV9 to TRBJ2-7; D ambiguous. Trimming removed 0 bases from V and 0 bases from J, with 10 bases in between. The length of the CDR3 is 15 residues. The germline gives CDR1 SGDLS, CDR2 YYNGEE. The chain's CDR3 is CASSVAPSSSYEQYF. CDR3 DNA sequence: TGTGCCAGCAGCGTAGCCCCGTCGAGCTCCTACGAGCAGTACTTC.

J is TRBJ2-4 and V is TRBV13, with 7 bases that match TRBD1. Germline loops: CDR1 PRHDT, CDR2 FYEKMQ (reference sequence). The CDR3 extends over 14 amino acids. Trimming at V came to 5 bases and at J to 5 bases, leaving 6 bases not matched to a gene. CDR3 DNA sequence: TGTGCCAGCAGCGCCGACAGGGTTCAAAACATTCAGTACTTC. Amino acid sequence: CASSADRVQNIQYF.

J is TRBJ1-2 and V is TRBV11-2; 9 nucleotides agree with TRBD1. With V trimmed by 3 bases and J by 2 bases, 10 bases remained unmatched. Germline values: CDR1 SGHAT, CDR2 FQNNGV. The CDR3 has 17 amino acids. The CDR3 nucleotides are TGTGCCAGCAGCTTGTCCGGGACAGGGACAATCAACTATGGCTACACCTTC. Its translation: CASSLSGTGTINYGYTF.

The rearrangement joins TRBV9 to TRBJ1-2, with TRBD1 identical over 8 bases. Trimming took 0 bases from V and 8 from J; bases not matched to a gene: 6. CDR1 is SGDLS, CDR2 YYNGEE, per germline. The CDR3 contains 14 residues. The CDR3 protein is CASSVVGDRFGYTF. The CDR3 nucleotides are TGTGCCAGCAGCGTAGTGGGGGACAGGTTCGGCTACACCTTC.

As DNA, the CDR3 is TGTGCCAGCAGCCCCCGACAGGGGGGAGAAGAAAAACTGTTTTTT. Translating gives CASSPRQGGEEKLFF. The genes are TRBV9 and TRBJ1-4; TRBD1 matches at 9 bases. CDR3 length: 15 residues. Trimming at V came to 4 bases and at J to 8 bases, leaving 9 bases not matched to a gene. CDR1 is SGDLS and CDR2 is YYNGEE in the germline V gene.

This CDR3 reads CASSLAQDSSYEQYF. Written as DNA, the CDR3 is TGTGCCAGCAGCTTAGCGCAGGATAGCTCCTACGAGCAGTACTTC. The chain is built from TRBV7-6 and TRBJ2-7; D not certain. This CDR3 region has 15 residues. V lost 0 bases and J 0 bases, leaving 9 bases between the germline ends. The germline CDR1 and CDR2 sequences are SGHVS and FNYEAQ.